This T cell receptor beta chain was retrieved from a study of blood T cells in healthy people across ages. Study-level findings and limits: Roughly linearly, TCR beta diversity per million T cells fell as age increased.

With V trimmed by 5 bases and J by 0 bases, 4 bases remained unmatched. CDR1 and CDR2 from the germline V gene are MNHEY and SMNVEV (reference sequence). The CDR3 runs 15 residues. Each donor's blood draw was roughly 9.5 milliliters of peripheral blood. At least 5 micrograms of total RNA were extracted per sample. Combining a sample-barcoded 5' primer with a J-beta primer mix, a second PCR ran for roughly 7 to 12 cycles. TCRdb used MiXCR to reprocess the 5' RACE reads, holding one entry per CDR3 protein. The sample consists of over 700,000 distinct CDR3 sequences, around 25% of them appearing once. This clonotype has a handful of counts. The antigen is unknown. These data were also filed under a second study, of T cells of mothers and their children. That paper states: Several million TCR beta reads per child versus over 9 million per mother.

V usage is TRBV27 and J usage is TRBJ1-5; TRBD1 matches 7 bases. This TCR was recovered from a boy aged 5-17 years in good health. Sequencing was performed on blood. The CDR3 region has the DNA TGTGCCAGCAGTCGGACAGGCGATAGCAATCAGCCCCAGCATTTT. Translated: CASSRTGDSNQPQHF.